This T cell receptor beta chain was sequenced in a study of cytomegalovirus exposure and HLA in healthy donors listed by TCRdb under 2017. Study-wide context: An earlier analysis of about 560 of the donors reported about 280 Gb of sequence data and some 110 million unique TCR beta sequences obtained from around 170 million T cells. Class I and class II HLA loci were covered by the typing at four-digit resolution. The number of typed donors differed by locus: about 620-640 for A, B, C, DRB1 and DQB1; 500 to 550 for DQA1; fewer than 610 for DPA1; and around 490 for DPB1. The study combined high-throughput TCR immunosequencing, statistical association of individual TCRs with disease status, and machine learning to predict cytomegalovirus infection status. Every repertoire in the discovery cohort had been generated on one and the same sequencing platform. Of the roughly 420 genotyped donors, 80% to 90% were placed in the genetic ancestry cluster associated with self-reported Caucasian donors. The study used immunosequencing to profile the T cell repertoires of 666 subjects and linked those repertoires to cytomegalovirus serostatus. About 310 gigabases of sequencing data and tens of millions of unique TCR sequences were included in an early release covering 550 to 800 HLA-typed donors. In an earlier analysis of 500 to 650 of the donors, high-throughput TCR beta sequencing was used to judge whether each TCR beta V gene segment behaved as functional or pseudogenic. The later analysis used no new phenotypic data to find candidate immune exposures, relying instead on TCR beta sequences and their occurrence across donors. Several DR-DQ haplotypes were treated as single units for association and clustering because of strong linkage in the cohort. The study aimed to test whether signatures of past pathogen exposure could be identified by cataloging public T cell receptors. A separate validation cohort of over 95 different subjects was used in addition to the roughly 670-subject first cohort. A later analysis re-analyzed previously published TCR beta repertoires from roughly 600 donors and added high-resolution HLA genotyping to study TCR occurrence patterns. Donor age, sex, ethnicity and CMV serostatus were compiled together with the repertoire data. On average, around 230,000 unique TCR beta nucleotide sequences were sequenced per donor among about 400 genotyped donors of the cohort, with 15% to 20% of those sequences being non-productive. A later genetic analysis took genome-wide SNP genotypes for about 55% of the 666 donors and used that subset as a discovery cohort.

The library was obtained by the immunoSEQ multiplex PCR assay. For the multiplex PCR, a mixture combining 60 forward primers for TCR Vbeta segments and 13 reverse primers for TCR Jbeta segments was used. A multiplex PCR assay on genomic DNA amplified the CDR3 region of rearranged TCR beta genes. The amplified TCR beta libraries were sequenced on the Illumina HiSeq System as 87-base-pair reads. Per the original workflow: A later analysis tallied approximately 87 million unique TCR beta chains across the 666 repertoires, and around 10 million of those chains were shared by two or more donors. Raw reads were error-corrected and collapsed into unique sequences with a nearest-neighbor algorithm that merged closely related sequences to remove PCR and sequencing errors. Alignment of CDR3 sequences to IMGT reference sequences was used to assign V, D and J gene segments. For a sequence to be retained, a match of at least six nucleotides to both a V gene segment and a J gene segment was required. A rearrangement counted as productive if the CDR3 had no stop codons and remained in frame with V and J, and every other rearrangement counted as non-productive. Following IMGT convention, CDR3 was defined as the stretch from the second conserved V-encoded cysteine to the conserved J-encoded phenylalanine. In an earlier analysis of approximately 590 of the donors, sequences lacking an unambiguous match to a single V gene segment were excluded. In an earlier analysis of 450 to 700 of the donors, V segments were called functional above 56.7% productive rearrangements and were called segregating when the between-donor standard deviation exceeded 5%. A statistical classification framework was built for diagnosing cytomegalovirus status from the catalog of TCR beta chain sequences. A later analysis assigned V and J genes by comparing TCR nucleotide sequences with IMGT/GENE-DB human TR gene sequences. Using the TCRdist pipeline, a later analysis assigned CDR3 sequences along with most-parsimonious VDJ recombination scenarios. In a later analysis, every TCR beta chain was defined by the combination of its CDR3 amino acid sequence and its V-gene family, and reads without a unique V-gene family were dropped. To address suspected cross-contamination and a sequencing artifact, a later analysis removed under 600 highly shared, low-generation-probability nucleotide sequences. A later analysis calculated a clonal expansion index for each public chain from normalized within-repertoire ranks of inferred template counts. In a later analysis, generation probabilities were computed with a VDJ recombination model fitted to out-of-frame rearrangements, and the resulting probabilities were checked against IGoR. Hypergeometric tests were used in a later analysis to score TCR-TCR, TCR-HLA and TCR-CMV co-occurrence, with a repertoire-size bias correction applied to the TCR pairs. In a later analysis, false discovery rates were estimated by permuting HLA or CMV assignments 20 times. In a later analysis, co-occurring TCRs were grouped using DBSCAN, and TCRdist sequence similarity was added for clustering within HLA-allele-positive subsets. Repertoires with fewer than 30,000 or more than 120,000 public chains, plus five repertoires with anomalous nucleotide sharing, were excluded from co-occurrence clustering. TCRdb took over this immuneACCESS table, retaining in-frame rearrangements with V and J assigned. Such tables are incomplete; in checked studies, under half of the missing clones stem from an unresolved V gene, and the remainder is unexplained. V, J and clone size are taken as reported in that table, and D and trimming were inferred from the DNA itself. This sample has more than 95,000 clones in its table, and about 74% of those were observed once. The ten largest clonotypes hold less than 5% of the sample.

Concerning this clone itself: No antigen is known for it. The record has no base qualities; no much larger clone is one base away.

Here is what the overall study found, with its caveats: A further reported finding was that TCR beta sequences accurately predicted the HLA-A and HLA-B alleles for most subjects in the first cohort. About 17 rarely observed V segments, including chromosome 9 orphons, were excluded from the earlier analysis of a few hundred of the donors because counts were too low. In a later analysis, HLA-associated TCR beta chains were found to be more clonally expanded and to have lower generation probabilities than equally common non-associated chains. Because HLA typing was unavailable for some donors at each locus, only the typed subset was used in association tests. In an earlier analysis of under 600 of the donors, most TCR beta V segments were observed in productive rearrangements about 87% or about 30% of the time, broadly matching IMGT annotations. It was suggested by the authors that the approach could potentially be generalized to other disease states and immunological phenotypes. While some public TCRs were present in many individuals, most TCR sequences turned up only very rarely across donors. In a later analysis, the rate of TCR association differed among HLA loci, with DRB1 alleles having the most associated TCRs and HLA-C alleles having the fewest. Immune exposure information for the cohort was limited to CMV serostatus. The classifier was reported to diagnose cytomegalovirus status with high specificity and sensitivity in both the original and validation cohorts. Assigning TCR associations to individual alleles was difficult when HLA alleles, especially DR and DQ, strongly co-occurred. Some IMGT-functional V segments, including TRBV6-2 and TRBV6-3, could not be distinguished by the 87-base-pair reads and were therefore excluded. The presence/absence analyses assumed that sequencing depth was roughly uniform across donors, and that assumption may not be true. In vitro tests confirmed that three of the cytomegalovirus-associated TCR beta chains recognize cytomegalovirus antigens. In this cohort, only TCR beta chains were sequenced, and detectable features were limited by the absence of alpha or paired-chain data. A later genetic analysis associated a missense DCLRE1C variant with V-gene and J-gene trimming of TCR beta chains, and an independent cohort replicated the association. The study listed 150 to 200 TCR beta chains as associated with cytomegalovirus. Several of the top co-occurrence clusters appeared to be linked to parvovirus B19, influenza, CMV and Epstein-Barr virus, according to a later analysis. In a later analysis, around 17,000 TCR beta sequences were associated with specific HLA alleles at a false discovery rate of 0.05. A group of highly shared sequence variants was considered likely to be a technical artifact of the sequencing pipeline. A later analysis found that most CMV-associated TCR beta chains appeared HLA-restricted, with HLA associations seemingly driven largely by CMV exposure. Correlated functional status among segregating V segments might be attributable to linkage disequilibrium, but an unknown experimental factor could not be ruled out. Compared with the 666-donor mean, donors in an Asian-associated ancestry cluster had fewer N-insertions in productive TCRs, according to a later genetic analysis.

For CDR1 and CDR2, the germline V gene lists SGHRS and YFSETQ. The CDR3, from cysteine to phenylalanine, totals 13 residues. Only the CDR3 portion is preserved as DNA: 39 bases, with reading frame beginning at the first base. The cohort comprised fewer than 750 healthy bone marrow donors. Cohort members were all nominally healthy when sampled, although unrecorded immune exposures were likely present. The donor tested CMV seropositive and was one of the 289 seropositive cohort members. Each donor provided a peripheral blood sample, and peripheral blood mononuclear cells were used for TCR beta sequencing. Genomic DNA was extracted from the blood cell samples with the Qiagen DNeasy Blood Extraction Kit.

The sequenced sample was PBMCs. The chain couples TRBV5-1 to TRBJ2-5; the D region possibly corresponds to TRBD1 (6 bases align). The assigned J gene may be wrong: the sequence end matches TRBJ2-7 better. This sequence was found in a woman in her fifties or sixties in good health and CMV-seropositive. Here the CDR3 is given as CASSFAQGYEQYF. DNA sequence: TGCGCCAGCAGCTTCGCACAGGGTTACGAGCAGTACTTC.